This T cell receptor (beta chain) comes out of a study of blood T cells in healthy people across ages. Study-wide points: TCR beta diversity, measured per million T cells, fell in a roughly linear way with age.

Whenever a sample was processed, at least 6 million PBMCs were isolated. Worth noting for this clonotype: Its matching antigen is unknown.

This CDR3 has 13 residues. Primed by a sample-barcoded 5' primer and a J-beta primer mix, a second PCR proceeded for roughly 6 to 12 cycles. In TCRdb, the 5' RACE reads were re-called with MiXCR into one record per CDR3 protein. The data contain some 560,000 distinct CDR3 sequences, about 28% of them singletons. This same sample was also taken into another study, of T cells of mothers and their children.

The chain has TRBV12-3 or TRBV12-4 and TRBJ2-1; no clear D. The last part of the DNA fits TRBJ2-7 better; the J call may be wrong. The sequence was obtained from a boy between 2 and 10 years old in good health. Sequenced material: blood. This CDR3 is CASRWTDDYEQYF. As DNA, the CDR3 is TGTGCCAGCAGGTGGACGGACGACTACGAGCAGTACTTC.